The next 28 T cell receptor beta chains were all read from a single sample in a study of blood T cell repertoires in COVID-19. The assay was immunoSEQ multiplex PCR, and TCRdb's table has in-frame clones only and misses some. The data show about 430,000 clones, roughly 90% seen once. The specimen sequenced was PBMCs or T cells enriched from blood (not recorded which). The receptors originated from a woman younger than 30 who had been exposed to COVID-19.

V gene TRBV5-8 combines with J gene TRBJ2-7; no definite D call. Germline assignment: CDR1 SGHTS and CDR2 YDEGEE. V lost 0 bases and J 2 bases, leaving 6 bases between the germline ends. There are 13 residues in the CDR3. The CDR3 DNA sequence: TGTGCCAGCAGCTTGGCCGTAACCTACGAGCAGTACTTC. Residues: CASSLAVTYEQYF.

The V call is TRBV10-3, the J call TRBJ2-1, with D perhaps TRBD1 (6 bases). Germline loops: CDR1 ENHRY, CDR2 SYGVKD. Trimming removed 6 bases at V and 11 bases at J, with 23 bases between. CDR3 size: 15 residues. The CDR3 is CAISPRDTVGLKQFF. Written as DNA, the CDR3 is TGTGCCATCAGCCCTCGGGACACGGTGGGGCTAAAGCAGTTCTTC.

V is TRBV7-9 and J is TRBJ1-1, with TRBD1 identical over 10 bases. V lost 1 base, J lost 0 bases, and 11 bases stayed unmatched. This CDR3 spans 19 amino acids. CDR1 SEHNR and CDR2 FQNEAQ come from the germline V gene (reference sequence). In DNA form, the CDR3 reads TGTGCCAGCAGCTTAGAACGTTCCGGGACAGGGGCATTGAACACTGAAGCTTTCTTT. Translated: CASSLERSGTGALNTEAFF.

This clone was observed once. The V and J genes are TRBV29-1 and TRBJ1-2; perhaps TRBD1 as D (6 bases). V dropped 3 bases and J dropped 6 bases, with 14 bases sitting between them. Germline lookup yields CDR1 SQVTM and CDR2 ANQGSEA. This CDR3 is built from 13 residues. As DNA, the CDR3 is TGCAGCGTTGAGAGTTGGTCAGGGGATGGCTACACCTTC. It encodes CSVESWSGDGYTF.

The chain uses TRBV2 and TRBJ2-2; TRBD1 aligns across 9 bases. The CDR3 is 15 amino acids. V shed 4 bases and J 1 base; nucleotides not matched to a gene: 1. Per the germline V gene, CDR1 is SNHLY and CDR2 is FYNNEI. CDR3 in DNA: TGTGCCAGCAGTGGGACAGGGGTGAACACCGGGGAGCTGTTTTTT. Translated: CASSGTGVNTGELFF.

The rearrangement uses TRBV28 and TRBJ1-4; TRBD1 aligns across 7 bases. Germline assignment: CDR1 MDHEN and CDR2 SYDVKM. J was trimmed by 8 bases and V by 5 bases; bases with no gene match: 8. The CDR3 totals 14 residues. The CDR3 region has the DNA TGTGCCAGCAGTGATCCCGGGACAGAAGAAAAACTGTTTTTT. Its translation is CASSDPGTEEKLFF.

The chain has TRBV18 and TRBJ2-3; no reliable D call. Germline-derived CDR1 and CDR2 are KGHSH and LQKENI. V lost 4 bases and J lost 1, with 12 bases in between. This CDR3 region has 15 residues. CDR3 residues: CASSRRLERTDTQYF. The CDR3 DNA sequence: TGTGCCAGCTCACGAAGACTGGAACGCACAGATACGCAGTATTTT.

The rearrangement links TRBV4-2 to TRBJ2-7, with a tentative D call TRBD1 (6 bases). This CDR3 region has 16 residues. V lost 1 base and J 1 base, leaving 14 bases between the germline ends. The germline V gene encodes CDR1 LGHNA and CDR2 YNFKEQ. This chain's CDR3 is CASSQVQGIVSYEQYF. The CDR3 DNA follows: TGTGCCAGCAGCCAAGTGCAGGGGATAGTTTCCTACGAGCAGTACTTC.

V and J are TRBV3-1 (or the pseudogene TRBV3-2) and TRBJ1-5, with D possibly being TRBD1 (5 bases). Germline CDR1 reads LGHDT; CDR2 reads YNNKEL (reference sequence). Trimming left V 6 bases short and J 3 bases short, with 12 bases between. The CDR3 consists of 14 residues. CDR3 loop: CASSQQESNQPQHF. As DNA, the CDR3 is TGTGCCAGCAGTCAACAGGAATCCAATCAGCCCCAGCATTTT.

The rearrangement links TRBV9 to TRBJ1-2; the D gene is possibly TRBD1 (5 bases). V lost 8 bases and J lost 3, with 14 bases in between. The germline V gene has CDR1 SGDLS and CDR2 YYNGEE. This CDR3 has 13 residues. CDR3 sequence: CASSSTAHYGYTF. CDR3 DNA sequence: TGTGCCAGTTCATCGACAGCCCACTATGGCTACACCTTC. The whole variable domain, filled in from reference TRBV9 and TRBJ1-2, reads DSGVTQTPKHLITATGQRVTLRCSPRSGDLSVYWYQQSLDQGLQFLIQYYNGEERAKGNILERFSAQQFPDLHSELNLSSLELGDSALYFCASSSTAHYGYTFGSGTRLTVV.

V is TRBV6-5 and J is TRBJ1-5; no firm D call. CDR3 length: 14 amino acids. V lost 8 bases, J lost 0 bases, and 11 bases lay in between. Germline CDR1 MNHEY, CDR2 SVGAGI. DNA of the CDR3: TGTGCCAGCCGGGTAGGTGGTAGCAATCAGCCCCAGCATTTT. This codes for CASRVGGSNQPQHF.

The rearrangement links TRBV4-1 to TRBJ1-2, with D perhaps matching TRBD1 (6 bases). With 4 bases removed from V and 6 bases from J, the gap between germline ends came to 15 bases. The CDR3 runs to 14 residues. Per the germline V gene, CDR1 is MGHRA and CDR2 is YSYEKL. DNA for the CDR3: TGCGCCAGCAGCCTGATCAGGACAGCCCATGGCTACACCTTC. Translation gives CASSLIRTAHGYTF.

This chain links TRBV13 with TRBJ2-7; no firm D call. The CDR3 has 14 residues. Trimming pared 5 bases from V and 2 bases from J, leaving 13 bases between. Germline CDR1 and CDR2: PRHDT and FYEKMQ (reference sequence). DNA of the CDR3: TGTGCCAGCAGCCCCAACCCGACAACCTACGAGCAGTACTTC. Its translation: CASSPNPTTYEQYF.

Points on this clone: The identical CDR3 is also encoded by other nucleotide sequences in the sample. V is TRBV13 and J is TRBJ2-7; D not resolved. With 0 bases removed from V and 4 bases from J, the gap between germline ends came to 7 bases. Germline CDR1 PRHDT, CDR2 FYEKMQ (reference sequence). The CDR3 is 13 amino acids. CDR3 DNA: TGTGCCAGCAGCTTAGGACTGGTTTACGAGCAGTACTTC. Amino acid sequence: CASSLGLVYEQYF. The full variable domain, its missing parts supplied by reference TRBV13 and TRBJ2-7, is AAGVIQSPRHLIKEKRETATLKCYPIPRHDTVYWYQQGPGQDPQFLISFYEKMQSDKGSIPDRFSAQQFSDYHSELNMSSLELGDSALYFCASSLGLVYEQYFGPGTRLTVT.

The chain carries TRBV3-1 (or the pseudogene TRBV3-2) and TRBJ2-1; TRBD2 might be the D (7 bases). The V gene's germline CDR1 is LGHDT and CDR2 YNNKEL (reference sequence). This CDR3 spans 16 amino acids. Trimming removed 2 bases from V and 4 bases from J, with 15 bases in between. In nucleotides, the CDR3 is TGTGCCAGCAGCCAAAATTGGGGGCGGGAGTACAATGAGCAGTTCTTC. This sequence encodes CASSQNWGREYNEQFF.

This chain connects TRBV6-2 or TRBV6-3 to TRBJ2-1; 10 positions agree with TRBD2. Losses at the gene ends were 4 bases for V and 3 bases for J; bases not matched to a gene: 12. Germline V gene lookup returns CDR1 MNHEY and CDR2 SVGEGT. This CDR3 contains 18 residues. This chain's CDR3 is CASSLLAGPNLNYNEQFF. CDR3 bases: TGTGCCAGCAGTTTACTAGCGGGACCGAACCTAAACTACAATGAGCAGTTCTTC.

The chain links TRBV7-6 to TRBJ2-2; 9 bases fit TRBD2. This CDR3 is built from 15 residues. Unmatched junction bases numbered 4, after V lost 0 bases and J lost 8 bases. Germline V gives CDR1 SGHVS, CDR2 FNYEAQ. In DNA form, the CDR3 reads TGTGCCAGCAGCTTAGCGCGGGAGGGGCAGGGGGAGCTGTTTTTT. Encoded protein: CASSLAREGQGELFF.

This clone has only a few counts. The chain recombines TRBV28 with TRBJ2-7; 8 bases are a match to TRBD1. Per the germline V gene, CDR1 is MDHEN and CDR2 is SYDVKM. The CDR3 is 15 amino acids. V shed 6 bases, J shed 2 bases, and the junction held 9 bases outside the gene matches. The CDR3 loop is CASSSDRDGTYEQYF. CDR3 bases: TGTGCCAGCAGCTCGGACAGGGATGGAACCTACGAGCAGTACTTC.

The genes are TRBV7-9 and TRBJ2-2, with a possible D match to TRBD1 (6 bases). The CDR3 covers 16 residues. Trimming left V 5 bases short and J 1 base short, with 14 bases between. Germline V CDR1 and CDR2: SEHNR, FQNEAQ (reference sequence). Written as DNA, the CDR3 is TGTGCCAGCAGCCCGAGGACAGTGATGAACACCGGGGAGCTGTTTTTT. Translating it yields CASSPRTVMNTGELFF.

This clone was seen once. The CDR3 DNA is TGTGCCAGCAGCTTAGGGGCCTCACTCGAGCAGTACTTC. Its protein is CASSLGASLEQYF. V and J are TRBV7-2 and TRBJ2-7; no reliable D call. This CDR3 region has 13 residues. Germline V gene data show CDR1 as SGHTA and CDR2 as FQGNSA. The germline V and J ends were trimmed by 1 base and 6 bases, with 10 bases remaining between them.

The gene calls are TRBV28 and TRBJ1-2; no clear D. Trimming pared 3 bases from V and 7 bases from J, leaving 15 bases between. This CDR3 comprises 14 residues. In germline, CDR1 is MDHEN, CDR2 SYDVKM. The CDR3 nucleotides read TGTGCCAGCAGTTTCAACAAGGAACTAGGTGGCTACACCTTC. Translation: CASSFNKELGGYTF.

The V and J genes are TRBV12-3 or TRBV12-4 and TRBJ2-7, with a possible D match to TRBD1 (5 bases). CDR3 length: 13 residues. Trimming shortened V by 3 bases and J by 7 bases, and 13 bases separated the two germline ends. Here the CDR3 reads CASSFDSWEEQYF. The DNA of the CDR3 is TGTGCCAGCAGTTTCGACAGCTGGGAAGAGCAGTACTTC.

The CDR3 bases are TGTGCCAGCAGCTCGGGACAGACCTACGAGCAGTACTTC. Encoded protein: CASSSGQTYEQYF. The chain combines TRBV13 with TRBJ2-7; 7 bases agree with TRBD1. This CDR3 has 13 amino acids. Per the germline V gene, CDR1 is PRHDT and CDR2 is FYEKMQ (reference sequence). Trimming took 4 bases from V and 2 from J; bases not matched to a gene: 2.

The CDR3 DNA sequence: TGCAGCGTTGACAGTTACTATGGCTACACCTTC. This gives the protein CSVDSYYGYTF. V is TRBV29-1 and J is TRBJ1-2, with D uncertain. V shed 3 bases and J shed 3 bases, with 5 bases lying between them. Per germline, CDR1 SQVTM and CDR2 ANQGSEA. CDR3 length: 11 residues.

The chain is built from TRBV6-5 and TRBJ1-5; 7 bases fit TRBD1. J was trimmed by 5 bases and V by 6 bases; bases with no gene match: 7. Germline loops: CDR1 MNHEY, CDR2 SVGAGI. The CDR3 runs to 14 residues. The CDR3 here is CASSLQGPHQPQHF. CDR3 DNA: TGTGCCAGCAGCTTACAGGGGCCTCATCAGCCCCAGCATTTT.

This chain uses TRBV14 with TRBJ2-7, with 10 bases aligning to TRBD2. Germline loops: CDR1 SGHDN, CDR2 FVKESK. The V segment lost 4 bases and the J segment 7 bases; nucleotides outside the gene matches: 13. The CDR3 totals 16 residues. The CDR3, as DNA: TGTGCCAGCAGCCTCCAAAGTGGCAAGCGGGAGGGTGAGCAGTACTTC. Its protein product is CASSLQSGKREGEQYF.

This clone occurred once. The CDR3 reads CASSQGKTGTGGFYGYTF. The DNA of the CDR3 is TGTGCCAGCAGCCAAGGGAAAACCGGGACAGGGGGCTTCTATGGCTACACCTTC. V usage is TRBV3-1 (or the pseudogene TRBV3-2) and J usage is TRBJ1-2; TRBD1 matches at 12 bases. Losses at the gene ends were 1 base for V and 4 bases for J; bases not matched to a gene: 10. Germline CDR1 is LGHDT and CDR2 is YNNKEL (reference sequence). There are 18 residues in the CDR3.

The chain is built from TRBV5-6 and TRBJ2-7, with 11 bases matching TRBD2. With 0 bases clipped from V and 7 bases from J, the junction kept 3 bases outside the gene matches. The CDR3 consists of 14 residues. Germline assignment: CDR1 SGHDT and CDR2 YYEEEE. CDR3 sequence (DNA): TGTGCCAGCAGCTTGGGACTAGCGGGGTGGGAGCAGTACTTC. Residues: CASSLGLAGWEQYF.